The clone carrying this TCR beta chain is medium-sized within its sample. What it binds is unknown. Deep sequencing aimed at 1 in 200,000 to 1 in 1 million T cells' resolution. The repertoire was sequenced with immunoSEQ multiplex PCR; TCRdb's copy has only in-frame clones and lacks some. Of just over 35,000 clones in the sample, 60% to 80% are singletons; the top ten hold 15% to 20%. The sample originates from a study of cytotoxic CD8 clonotypes in ibrutinib-treated CLL. Looking at the study overall: Partial responders around 24, complete 2; some 12 progressed and some 15 stayed in remission by median roughly 6 years.

Unmatched junction bases numbered 5, after V lost 0 bases and J lost 4 bases. Germline CDR1 reads SGHRS; CDR2 reads YFSETQ. The CDR3 runs 15 residues. Study-wide results and limits: Clonality went up at the time of ibrutinib response, stayed stable in sustained remission, and later dropped back toward its baseline level at progression. Baseline values of clonality outstripped age-matched healthy donors and followed circulating CD8+ T-cell counts.

The receptor was derived from a human donor with chronic lymphocytic leukemia. The starting material was PBMCs, obtained at disease progression, from a patient treated with ibrutinib. The chain has TRBV5-1 and TRBJ1-1; 8 bases agree with TRBD1. The chain's CDR3 is CASSLGTGGGTEAFF. For the CDR3, the DNA is TGCGCCAGCAGCTTGGGTACAGGGGGAGGCACTGAAGCTTTCTTT.